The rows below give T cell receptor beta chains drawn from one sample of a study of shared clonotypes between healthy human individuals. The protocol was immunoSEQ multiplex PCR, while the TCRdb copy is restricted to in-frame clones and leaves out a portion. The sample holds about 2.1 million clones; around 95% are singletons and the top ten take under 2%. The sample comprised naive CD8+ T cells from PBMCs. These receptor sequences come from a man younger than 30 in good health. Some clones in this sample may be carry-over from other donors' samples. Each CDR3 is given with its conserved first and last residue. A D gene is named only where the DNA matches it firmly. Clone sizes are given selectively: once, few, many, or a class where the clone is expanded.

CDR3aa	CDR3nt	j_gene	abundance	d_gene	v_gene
CASSIGFTGFSYEQYF	TGTGCCAGTAGTATAGGTTTCACAGGATTCTCCTACGAGCAGTACTTC	TRBJ2-7	-	-	TRBV19
CASSYPDFF	TGTGCCAGCAGTTACCCCGATTTCTTT	TRBJ1-1	few	-	TRBV6-5
CASSHRDGNQPQHF	TGTGCCAGCAGCCATCGGGACGGAAATCAGCCCCAGCATTTT	TRBJ1-5	once	-	TRBV27
CASSYGEVTEAFF	TGTGCCAGCAGTTACGGGGAGGTCACTGAAGCTTTCTTT	TRBJ1-1	-	-	TRBV6-5
CASSVGGQSYNEQFF	TGTGCCAGCAGTGTCGGCGGGCAGTCCTACAATGAGCAGTTCTTC	TRBJ2-1	-	-	TRBV2
CASSPLMGLGISYTF	TGTGCCAGCAGCCCGTTGATGGGATTAGGGATAAGCTACACCTTC	TRBJ1-2	-	-	TRBV7-9
CASSPSIGTGPYYEQYF	TGTGCCAGCTCACCCTCGATTGGGACGGGGCCGTACTACGAGCAGTACTTC	TRBJ2-7	-	-	TRBV18
CASIFGTGSYNEQFF	TGTGCCAGCATTTTTGGGACAGGGTCGTACAATGAGCAGTTCTTC	TRBJ2-1	-	TRBD1	TRBV28
CASSRKGTEGYEQYF	TGTGCCAGCAGCCGAAAGGGGACAGAGGGCTACGAGCAGTACTTC	TRBJ2-7	-	TRBD1	TRBV5-4
CASSRTLRGGTPQHF	TGTGCCAGCAGCCGAACCCTCAGGGGGGGAACGCCCCAGCATTTT	TRBJ1-5	-	TRBD1	TRBV14
CASSLVGSYEQYF	TGCGCCAGCAGCTTGGTGGGTAGCTACGAGCAGTACTTC	TRBJ2-7	-	-	TRBV5-1
CASSQGAYETGGKYEQYF	TGCGCCAGCAGCCAAGGGGCGTACGAGACAGGGGGCAAGTACGAGCAGTACTTC	TRBJ2-7	-	TRBD1	TRBV4-3
CASSQHPSGSGREGQETQYF	TGCGCCAGCAGCCAACACCCCTCCGGGAGCGGGCGGGAGGGCCAAGAGACCCAGTACTTC	TRBJ2-5	once	TRBD2	TRBV4-3
CASSLGSRDYEQYF	TGTGCCAGCAGCTTGGGGAGTAGGGACTACGAGCAGTACTTC	TRBJ2-7	-	-	TRBV5-6
CASSFPSGAAYEQYF	TGTGCCAGCAGCTTCCCAAGCGGGGCTGCCTACGAGCAGTACTTC	TRBJ2-7	-	TRBD2	TRBV7-9
CASSIGAAGNTIYF	TGTGCCAGTAGTATTGGGGCAGCTGGAAACACCATATATTTT	TRBJ1-3	-	-	TRBV19
CASSLDPQRDEQFF	TGTGCCAGCAGTTTGGACCCGCAAAGGGATGAGCAGTTCTTC	TRBJ2-1	once	-	TRBV7-9
CASSVNQDTQYF	TGTGCCAGCAGCGTCAATCAAGATACGCAGTATTTT	TRBJ2-3	-	-	TRBV9
CAWSVLDAGEQYF	TGTGCCTGGAGTGTACTTGACGCCGGGGAGCAGTACTTC	TRBJ2-7	-	-	TRBV30
CASSDGLYNEQFF	TGTGCCAGCAGTGACGGTCTATACAATGAGCAGTTCTTC	TRBJ2-1	-	-	TRBV6-4
CASSQGAPGGEEYTEAFF	TGTGCCAGCAGCCAAGGGGCCCCAGGAGGGGAGGAGTACACTGAAGCTTTCTTT	TRBJ1-1	-	-	TRBV4-2
CASSLLAGVLGEQYF	TGTGCCAGCAGCTTACTAGCGGGAGTGCTCGGCGAGCAGTACTTC	TRBJ2-7	-	TRBD2	TRBV7-8
CASSYGQGWNYGYTF	TGTGCCAGCAGTTACGGACAGGGGTGGAACTATGGCTACACCTTC	TRBJ1-2	-	TRBD1	TRBV6-5
CASSPRLAGTTDTQYF	TGTGCCAGCAGCCCACGACTAGCGGGAACCACAGATACGCAGTATTTT	TRBJ2-3	-	TRBD2	TRBV9
CASSLGEREQYF	TGTGCCAGCAGCTTAGGTGAGCGCGAGCAGTACTTC	TRBJ2-7	-	-	TRBV7-9
CASSEADPPLLYGYTF	TGTGCCAGCAGTGAAGCTGACCCGCCTTTGCTCTATGGCTACACCTTC	TRBJ1-2	-	-	TRBV6-1
CASSYSTMNEAFF	TGTGCCAGCAGTTACTCTACAATGAATGAAGCTTTCTTT	TRBJ1-1	-	-	TRBV6-6
CASSPGQGVSYEQYF	TGCGCCAGCAGCCCAGGACAGGGAGTTTCCTACGAGCAGTACTTC	TRBJ2-7	once	TRBD1	TRBV4-3
CASSLRIAGDTQYF	TGTGCCAGCAGCTTAAGGATAGCGGGAGATACGCAGTATTTT	TRBJ2-3	-	TRBD2	TRBV11-2
CASSLMGTHPKETQYF	TGCGCCAGCAGCTTGATGGGGACTCACCCTAAAGAGACCCAGTACTTC	TRBJ2-5	-	-	TRBV5-1
CSVEGLTGTYGYTF	TGCAGCGTTGAAGGGTTAACAGGGACCTATGGCTACACCTTC	TRBJ1-2	-	-	TRBV29-1
CASSARDRVHEQYF	TGTGCCAGCAGCGCCCGGGACAGGGTCCACGAGCAGTACTTC	TRBJ2-7	-	TRBD1	TRBV7-8
CASSPPGLAGIGPADTQYF	TGTGCCAGCTCACCCCCGGGACTAGCGGGAATTGGGCCCGCCGATACGCAGTATTTT	TRBJ2-3	-	TRBD2	TRBV18
CASWTGLRNQPQHF	TGTGCCAGCTGGACAGGGCTTCGCAATCAGCCCCAGCATTTT	TRBJ1-5	-	TRBD1	TRBV2
CAAYEQYF	TGTGCCGCCTACGAGCAGTACTTC	TRBJ2-7	-	-	TRBV2
CSVAGPGTTNTEAFF	TGCAGCGTAGCCGGTCCCGGGACAACGAACACTGAAGCTTTCTTT	TRBJ1-1	-	-	TRBV29-1
CASSLGRYFLGFTETQYF	TGTGCCAGCAGTTTAGGGCGGTATTTTCTGGGTTTTACTGAGACCCAGTACTTC	TRBJ2-5	-	-	TRBV28
CAWSYDGPYEQYF	TGTGCCTGGAGTTATGACGGTCCCTACGAGCAGTACTTC	TRBJ2-7	-	-	TRBV30
CAWRLTGQGALRVF	TGTGCCTGGAGGCTTACGGGACAGGGGGCTCTTCGGGTCTTC	TRBJ1-2	-	TRBD1	TRBV30